This T cell receptor beta chain was sequenced for a study of blood T cells in healthy people across ages. General study findings and limits: The donors' CMV status was not determined, possibly confounding changes in expanded clonotypes.

The CDR3 length is 14 residues. Germline CDR1 reads DFQATT; CDR2 reads SNEGSKA (reference sequence). The V end was cut by 0 bases, the J end by 3 bases, with 11 bases between. Next came a second PCR, run for about 6 to 11 cycles, which used a sample-barcoded 5' primer along with a J-beta primer mix. TCRdb analysed the 5' RACE reads with MiXCR anew, one entry per CDR3 protein. The sample consists of around 1,000,000 distinct CDR3 sequences, around two fifths of them appearing once. Concerning this clonotype itself: Antigen specificity is unknown.

The receptor comes from a man younger than 30 in good health. The sample was blood. The genes are TRBV20-1 and TRBJ1-2, with D tentatively TRBD1 (5 bases). Here the CDR3 DNA reads TGCAGTGCTAGAGATGGGCAGGGTGACTATGGCTACACCTTC. This translates into CSARDGQGDYGYTF.